This TCR beta chain was observed in a study of cytomegalovirus exposure and HLA in healthy donors. Primers for the PCR totalled 60 Vbeta and 13 Jbeta. Sequencing used immunoSEQ multiplex PCR; TCRdb keeps in-frame clones, though not all of them. The repertoire holds 90,000 to 150,000 clones, approximately 78% seen once, with 3% to 4% in the top ten. V gave up 6 bases and J gave up 2 bases, with 17 bases separating them. This CDR3 contains 15 residues. In germline, CDR1 is LNHDA, CDR2 SQIVND (reference sequence). For this clone: Its specificity is not known.

Overall study results and limits: In a later analysis, a missense DCLRE1C variant was linked to TCR beta V- and J-gene trimming. Among donors in an Asian-associated ancestry cluster, a later analysis reportedly found fewer N-insertions than the roughly 610-donor mean. The classifier, whose performance was assessed in both the original and validation cohorts, reportedly diagnosed cytomegalovirus status with high specificity and sensitivity.

This chain links TRBV19 with TRBJ2-7; D not certain. This TCR came from a woman in her twenties or thirties in good health and CMV-seropositive. The source material was PBMCs. The CDR3 DNA sequence: TGTGCCAGTAGGTTCGGAGCCGGTGATACCTACGAGCAGTACTTC. It codes for CASRFGAGDTYEQYF.